This T cell receptor (beta chain) derives from a study of T-cell reconstitution after alpha-beta-depleted transplantation in children. The study, taken as a whole, reports: At the one-year point after transplant, T-cell counts and TCRbeta diversity were found to come mostly from T cells that had been newly produced. The origin of alpha-beta T cells about two months after transplant was reportedly several hundred expanded graft clones. At day 60, the high TCRbeta diversity found in some patients originated from recipient T cells and thymic progenitors that had survived.

Unique molecular identifiers were incorporated when the TCRbeta library was constructed. TCRdb re-called the PCR reads through MiXCR, storing one row per CDR3 protein. The sample carries more than 15,000 distinct CDR3 sequences, around 12% recorded once. As to this clonotype: Its antigen is unknown.

V dropped 0 bases and J dropped 8 bases, with 11 bases sitting between them. The CDR3 is 14 residues long. Germline V gene lookup returns CDR1 SGHRS and CDR2 YFSETQ. This specimen was PBMCs, mostly from graft donor cells, taken 180 days after TCRalphabeta/CD19-depleted stem cell transplant. V usage is TRBV5-1 and J usage is TRBJ1-4, with no clear D. This TCR derives from a boy under two years old who had a stem cell transplant for Wiskott-Aldrich syndrome, so the T cells may come from the graft donor. CDR3 in DNA: TGCGCCAGCAGCTTGGACGGACGAGGGGAAAAACTGTTTTTT. Protein: CASSLDGRGEKLFF.